This entry lists 16 T cell receptor beta chains sequenced from one sample in a study of tumor-infiltrating lymphocytes in oesophageal squamous cell carcinoma. Each CDR3 protein gets one entry after TCRdb re-called the PCR reads with MiXCR. Among about 20,000 distinct CDR3 sequences listed, 35% to 45% were seen once. Sequencing was performed on normal esophageal tissue next to the tumor. The receptors were sampled from a female donor with esophageal squamous cell carcinoma.

Points on this clonotype: Because it lacks the conserved phenylalanine or tryptophan at the end, this CDR3 is likely a read error. The DNA is left out, because the CDR3 cannot be placed on it with certainty; the CDR3 is given as TCRdb lists it. The gene calls are TRBV12-3 or TRBV12-4 and TRBJ2-3; TRBD2, the D gene given by the table, was not confirmed from the DNA. The CDR3 has 17 residues if both end residues are counted. This chain's CDR3 is CASGALAGSYNEQFFGP.

This clonotype has a count of ten or more. The J gene is TRBJ2-2, the V gene TRBV7-9; tentative D call: TRBD1 (6 bases). The CDR3 spans 14 residues. The germline gives CDR1 SEHNR, CDR2 FQNEAQ (reference sequence). V was trimmed by 6 bases and J by 1 base, leaving 9 bases between them. The CDR3 spells CASRRTENTGELFF. The CDR3 DNA is TGTGCCAGCAGGAGGACAGAGAACACCGGGGAGCTGTTTTTT.

This clonotype is deemed medium-sized. The chain combines TRBV7-2 with TRBJ2-5, with TRBD2 matching 13 bases. V dropped 5 bases and J dropped 4; count of bases not matched to a gene: 7. Germline V CDR1 and CDR2: SGHTA, FQGNSA. The CDR3 length is 16 residues. The CDR3: CASSLGLAGVVETQYF. As DNA, the CDR3 is TGTGCCAGCAGCCTCGGACTAGCGGGAGTGGTAGAGACCCAGTACTTC.

This clonotype was detected ten times or more. The chain has TRBV27 and TRBJ1-6, with D possibly being TRBD1 (5 bases). Trimming left V 6 bases short and J 6 bases short, with 12 bases between. The CDR3 is 14 amino acids. Germline V gives CDR1 MNHEY, CDR2 SMNVEV (reference sequence). Written as DNA, the CDR3 is TGTGCCAGCAGGGGGGGACGACCTAATTCACCCCTCCACTTT. The encoded protein is CASRGGRPNSPLHF.

This clonotype was detected ten times or more. This chain uses TRBV11-2 with TRBJ1-1; D unclear. CDR1 and CDR2 from the germline V gene are SGHAT and FQNNGV. The CDR3 extends over 15 amino acids. V was cut by 1 base and J by 0 bases, with 9 bases left in between. The CDR3 sequence is CASSLGTAMNTEAFF. CDR3 DNA sequence: TGTGCCAGCAGCTTAGGGACCGCGATGAACACTGAAGCTTTCTTT.

There are many counts of this clonotype. The chain carries TRBV19 and TRBJ1-2; tentatively, D is TRBD1 (6 bases). CDR3 length equals 14 residues. V dropped 3 bases and J dropped 8 bases, with 16 bases sitting between them. CDR1 is LNHDA and CDR2 is SQIVND in the germline V gene (reference sequence). DNA for the CDR3: TGTGCCAGTAGTATCATGGCAGGGGAGGGCGGCTACACCTTC. Protein sequence: CASSIMAGEGGYTF.

This clonotype appeared a few times. The CDR3 sequence: CASSSTGNNQPQHF. CDR3 DNA sequence: TGTGCCAGTAGTTCGACAGGGAACAATCAGCCCCAGCATTTT. The rearrangement uses TRBV19 and TRBJ1-5; 7 bases are a match to TRBD1. Germline V gives CDR1 LNHDA, CDR2 SQIVND (reference sequence). The CDR3 runs 14 residues. Trimming cost V 5 bases and J 3 bases; bases outside gene matches: 4. The full variable domain, rest sourced from reference TRBV19 and TRBJ1-5, is DGGITQSPKYLFRKEGQNVTLSCEQNLNHDAMYWYRQDPGQGLRLIYYSQIVNDFQKGDIAEGYSVSREKKESFPLTVTSAQKNPTAFYLCASSSTGNNQPQHFGDGTRLSIL.

The sample holds one count of this clonotype. Here the CDR3 reads CASSQLAGGLGTQYF. The CDR3 DNA reads as TGTGCCAGCAGCCAACTAGCGGGGGGGCTCGGGACCCAGTACTTC. The chain is built from TRBV14 and TRBJ2-7, with 12 bases fitting TRBD2. The closer fit of TRBJ2-5 to the DNA end suggests the J call may be wrong. From germline, CDR1 is SGHDN and CDR2 FVKESK. The CDR3 runs 15 residues.

Many counts were recorded for this clonotype. The conserved closing phenylalanine or tryptophan is absent in this CDR3, likely reflecting a read error. It is unclear where the CDR3 begins or ends on the DNA, so no DNA is shown, and the CDR3 is as TCRdb lists it. This chain connects TRBV7-2 to TRBJ2-6; the tabulated D call, TRBD2, remains unverified against the DNA. A total of 9 residues make up the CDR3, ends included. The germline V gene encodes CDR1 SGHTA and CDR2 FQGNSA. The CDR3 loop reads CASSLVRLA.

The rearrangement uses TRBV2 and TRBJ1-1; tentative D call: TRBD1 (5 bases). Germline V lookup: CDR1 SNHLY, CDR2 FYNNEI. The CDR3 covers 15 residues. The V end lost 7 bases, the J end lost 5 bases, and 20 bases lay between the germline ends. CDR3 sequence reads: CASTQFGAGSTEAFF. The CDR3 DNA sequence: TGTGCCAGCACCCAATTTGGGGCAGGGAGTACTGAAGCTTTCTTT.

This clonotype was seen at least ten times. This chain connects TRBV24-1 to TRBJ2-1; D uncertain. The CDR3 is made up of 15 amino acids. Per the germline V gene, CDR1 is KGHDR and CDR2 is SFDVKD. V was pared by 1 base and J by 6 bases, with 12 bases between. In nucleotides, the CDR3 is TGTGCCACCAGTGATTTTTATGCTCGGGTCAATGAGCAGTTCTTC. Amino acids: CATSDFYARVNEQFF.

DNA for the CDR3: TGTGCCAGCAGTTACTTCCGGGACTCGGTGATTGAGCAGTTCTTC. It translates to CASSYFRDSVIEQFF. The chain couples TRBV6-9 to TRBJ2-3, with D perhaps TRBD2 (6 bases). The J call may be in error: the DNA end matches TRBJ2-1 better. The CDR3 runs to 15 residues. Germline V gives CDR1 MNHGY, CDR2 SVAAGI.

This clonotype was recorded at least ten times. The rearrangement uses TRBV28 and TRBJ1-1; 9 positions agree with TRBD1. J gave up 2 bases and V 5 bases, and 6 bases lay outside the gene matches. CDR3 length: 15 residues. Germline V CDR1 and CDR2: MDHEN, SYDVKM. The CDR3 spells CASSSRDRENTEAFF. The CDR3 DNA sequence: TGTGCCAGCAGTAGCCGGGACAGGGAAAACACTGAAGCTTTCTTT. Full variable domain (remainder filled in from reference TRBV28 and TRBJ1-1): DVKVTQSSRYLVKRTGEKVFLECVQDMDHENMFWYRQDPGLGLRLIYFSYDVKMKEKGDIPEGYSVSREKKERFSLILESASTNQTSMYLCASSSRDRENTEAFFGQGTRLTVV.

About this clonotype itself: Since the CDR3 does not end with the conserved phenylalanine or tryptophan, this likely comes from a read error. The DNA is omitted, as the CDR3 cannot be located on it reliably, and the CDR3 follows TCRdb's listing. The rearrangement uses TRBV14 and TRBJ2-1; the D call TRBD2 from the table was never checked on the DNA. The CDR3 is 19 amino acids long, termini counted. CDR1 is SGHDN, CDR2 FVKESK, per germline. CDR3 residues: CASSQDRGTSFQETQYFGS.

The V call is TRBV20-1, the J call TRBJ2-5, with TRBD2 identical over 7 bases. V lost 6 bases, J lost 13 bases, and 23 bases stayed unmatched. There are 15 residues in the CDR3. In germline, CDR1 is DFQATT, CDR2 SNEGSKA (reference sequence). In nucleotides, the CDR3 is TGCAGTGCCAAGAGACTCGTGGGGGGGTCCGGGGAGCTGTACTTC. Amino acid sequence: CSAKRLVGGSGELYF.

The DNA for the CDR3 is TGTGCCAGCAGCTTAGCGGGACAATATAGCAATCAGCCCCAGCATTTT. This codes for CASSLAGQYSNQPQHF. The chain employs TRBV7-3 and TRBJ1-5; TRBD1 might be the D (6 bases). Trimming took off 2 bases at V and 0 bases at J, with 11 bases between the two ends. The CDR3 extends over 16 amino acids. Germline CDR1 reads SGHTA; CDR2 reads FQGTGA.